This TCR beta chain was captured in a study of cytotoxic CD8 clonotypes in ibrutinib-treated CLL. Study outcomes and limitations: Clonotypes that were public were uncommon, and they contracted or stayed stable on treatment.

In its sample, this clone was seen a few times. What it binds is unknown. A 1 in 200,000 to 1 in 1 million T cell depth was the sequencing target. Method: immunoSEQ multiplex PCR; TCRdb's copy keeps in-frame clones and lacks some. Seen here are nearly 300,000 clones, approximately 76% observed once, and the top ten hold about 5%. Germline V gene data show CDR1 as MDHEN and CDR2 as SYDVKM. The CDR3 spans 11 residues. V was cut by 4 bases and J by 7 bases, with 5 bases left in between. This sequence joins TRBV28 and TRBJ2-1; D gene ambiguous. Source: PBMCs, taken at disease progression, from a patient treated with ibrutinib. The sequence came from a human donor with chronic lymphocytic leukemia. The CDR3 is CASSYLNEQFF. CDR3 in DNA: TGTGCCAGCAGTTATCTGAATGAGCAGTTCTTC.